The 12 T cell receptor beta chains below all came from one sample that was sequenced in a study of CD8 T cells in Susac syndrome. cDNA came from about 0.5 to 1 ug RNA primed by random hexamers. TCRdb reprocessed the immunoSEQ multiplex PCR reads via MiXCR and lists one record per CDR3 protein. The data contain just over 300,000 distinct CDR3 sequences, 90% to 95% of them singletons. Material: CD4+ T cells from PBMCs. Receptors were obtained from a human donor with multiple sclerosis.

J is TRBJ1-2 and V is TRBV18; 8 bases fit TRBD1. Trimming removed 5 bases from V and 12 bases from J; junction bases left unmatched: 8. The CDR3 totals 12 residues. Germline V CDR1 and CDR2: KGHSH, LQKENI. The CDR3 DNA follows: TGTGCCAGCTCATCGGACAGGGTCGCCCACACCTTC. The encoded protein is CASSSDRVAHTF.

V and J are TRBV30 and TRBJ1-5; D call uncertain. V was clipped by 2 bases and J by 0 bases, with 5 bases between them. The CDR3 runs to 13 residues. Germline V gene sequence: CDR1 GTSNPN, CDR2 SVGIG (reference sequence). The CDR3 protein is CAWSQNSNQPQHF. CDR3 nucleotide sequence: TGTGCCTGGAGTCAGAATAGCAATCAGCCCCAGCATTTT.

The chain employs TRBV19 and TRBJ2-7, with D uncertain. Trimming took 3 bases from V and 3 from J, leaving 18 bases between them. The CDR3 length is 16 residues. Germline V gene data show CDR1 as LNHDA and CDR2 as SQIVND (reference sequence). CDR3 DNA sequence: TGTGCCAGTAGTATCGCTTTAGGAACTGGTTTCTACGAGCAGTACTTC. Protein: CASSIALGTGFYEQYF.

This chain connects TRBV11-1 to TRBJ2-7; D not resolved. The CDR3 has 11 residues. From germline, CDR1 is SGHAT and CDR2 FQDESV (reference sequence). V lost 5 bases to trimming and J lost 6 bases, with 8 bases between them. The chain's CDR3 is CASSQAGEQYF. CDR3 nucleotide sequence: TGTGCCAGCAGCCAAGCCGGCGAGCAGTACTTC.

The V call is TRBV20-1, the J call TRBJ2-3; the D gene is possibly TRBD1 (5 bases). V lost 6 bases and J 4 bases, leaving 17 bases between the germline ends. Germline CDR1 reads DFQATT; CDR2 reads SNEGSKA (reference sequence). CDR3 length: 14 residues. CDR3 coding DNA: TGCAGTGCCACAGGTGACGCCTCGGCAGATACGCAGTATTTT. Translation: CSATGDASADTQYF.

J is TRBJ2-6 and V is TRBV12-3 or TRBV12-4; D perhaps matches TRBD1 (5 bases). The CDR3 covers 16 residues. V was pared by 2 bases and J by 2 bases, with 10 bases between. The CDR3 nucleotides are TGTGCCAGCAGTTTAAGAAGGGGCGCTGGGGCCAACGTCCTGACTTTC. Its protein product is CASSLRRGAGANVLTF.

The CDR3 loop reads CASSSSWGEPQHF. The CDR3 DNA reads as TGTGCCAGCAGCTCGTCGTGGGGTGAGCCCCAGCATTTT. The chain carries TRBV5-8 and TRBJ1-5, with no clear D. V was shortened by 3 bases and J by 8 bases, with 12 bases between the two germline ends. CDR1 SGHTS and CDR2 YDEGEE come from the germline V gene. The CDR3 is made up of 13 amino acids.

The chain uses TRBV20-1 and TRBJ2-3; 8 bases are a match to TRBD2. This CDR3 contains 17 residues. The V and J ends lost 3 bases and 5 bases, in that order; junction bases with no gene match: 16. Germline loops: CDR1 DFQATT, CDR2 SNEGSKA (reference sequence). CDR3 coding DNA: TGCAGTGCTAGTTACGCGGGAGGCCTATTAGGGGGAGATACGCAGTATTTT. Translation: CSASYAGGLLGGDTQYF.

The V and J genes are TRBV11-2 and TRBJ2-3, with unresolved D. Germline lookup yields CDR1 SGHAT and CDR2 FQNNGV. Trimming cost V 6 bases and J 2 bases, with 18 bases left between them. The CDR3 sequence is 16 residues long. CDR3 coding DNA: TGTGCCAGCAGGTCCCGCAGACCCGCCTTCACAGATACGCAGTATTTT. This codes for CASRSRRPAFTDTQYF.

The chain uses TRBV5-4 and TRBJ1-6, with D possibly TRBD1 on 6 matching bases. This CDR3 contains 14 residues. Germline CDR1 is SGHNT and CDR2 is YYREEE (reference sequence). The germline V and J ends were trimmed by 5 bases and 7 bases, with 13 bases remaining between them. The DNA for the CDR3 is TGTGCCAGCAGAGACCAGGGGCGGAATTCACCCCTCCACTTT. It specifies CASRDQGRNSPLHF.

The V gene is TRBV5-1, the J gene TRBJ2-7; possibly TRBD1 for D (6 bases). Looked up from germline, CDR1 is SGHRS and CDR2 is YFSETQ. The CDR3 has 15 residues. V was shortened by 2 bases and J by 0 bases, with 12 bases between the two germline ends. CDR3 DNA: TGCGCCAGCAGCTTACAGGGTTTAAGCTCCTACGAGCAGTACTTC. Translated, it gives CASSLQGLSSYEQYF.

This chain links TRBV7-2 with TRBJ2-7; D possibly corresponds to TRBD1 (6 bases). Germline loops: CDR1 SGHTA, CDR2 FQGNSA. The CDR3 sequence is 15 residues long. Trimming took off 0 bases at V and 2 bases at J, with 11 bases between the two ends. The CDR3 DNA is TGTGCCAGCAGCTTAGCGGCAGGGGCGGCCTACGAGCAGTACTTC. Its translation: CASSLAAGAAYEQYF.